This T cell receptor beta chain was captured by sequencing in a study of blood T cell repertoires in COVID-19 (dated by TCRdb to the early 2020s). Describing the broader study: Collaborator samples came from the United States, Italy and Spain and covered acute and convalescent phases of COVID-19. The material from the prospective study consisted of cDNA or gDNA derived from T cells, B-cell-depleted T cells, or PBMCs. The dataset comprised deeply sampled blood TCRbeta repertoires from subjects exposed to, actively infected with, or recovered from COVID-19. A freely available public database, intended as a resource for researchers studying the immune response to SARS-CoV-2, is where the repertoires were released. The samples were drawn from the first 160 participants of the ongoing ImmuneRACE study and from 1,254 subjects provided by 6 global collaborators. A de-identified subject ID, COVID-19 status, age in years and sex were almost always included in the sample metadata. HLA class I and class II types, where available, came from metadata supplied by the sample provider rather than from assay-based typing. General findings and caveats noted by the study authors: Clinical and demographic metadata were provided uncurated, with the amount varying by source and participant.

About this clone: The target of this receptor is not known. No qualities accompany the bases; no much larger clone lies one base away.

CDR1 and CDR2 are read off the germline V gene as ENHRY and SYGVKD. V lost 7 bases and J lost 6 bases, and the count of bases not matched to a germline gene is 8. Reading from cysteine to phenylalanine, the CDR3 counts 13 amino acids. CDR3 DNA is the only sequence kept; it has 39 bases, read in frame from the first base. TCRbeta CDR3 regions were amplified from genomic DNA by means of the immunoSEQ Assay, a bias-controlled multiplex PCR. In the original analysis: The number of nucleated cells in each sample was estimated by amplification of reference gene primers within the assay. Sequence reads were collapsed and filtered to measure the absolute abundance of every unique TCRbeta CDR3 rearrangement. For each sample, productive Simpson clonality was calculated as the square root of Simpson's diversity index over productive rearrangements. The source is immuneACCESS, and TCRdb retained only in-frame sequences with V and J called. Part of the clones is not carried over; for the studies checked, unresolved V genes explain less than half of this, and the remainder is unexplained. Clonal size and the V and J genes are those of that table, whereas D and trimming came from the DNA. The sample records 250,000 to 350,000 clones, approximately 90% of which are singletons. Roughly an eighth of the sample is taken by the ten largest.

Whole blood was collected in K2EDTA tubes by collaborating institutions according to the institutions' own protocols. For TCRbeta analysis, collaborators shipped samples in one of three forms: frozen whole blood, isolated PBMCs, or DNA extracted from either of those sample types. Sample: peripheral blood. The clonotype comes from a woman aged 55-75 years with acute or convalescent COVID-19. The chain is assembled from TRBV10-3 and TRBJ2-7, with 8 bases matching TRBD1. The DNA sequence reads TGTGCCATCAATCAGGACAGGGCTTCCGAGCAGTACTTC. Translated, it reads CAINQDRASEQYF.